This T cell receptor (beta chain) was sequenced for a study of T cells in Graves' hyperthyroidism and ophthalmopathy. Study summary: Initial diagnosis, before any treatment, was when peripheral blood was collected.

Uncontrolled infection, other autoimmune disease, pregnancy or lactation excluded patients. TCR beta CDR3 region amplification was performed from RNA transcripts. TCR CDR3 underwent first-round RT-PCR with the HTBI primer set. Via MiXCR, TCRdb re-called the multiplex PCR reads, giving one row per CDR3 protein. The sample carries 600,000 to 650,000 distinct CDR3 sequences, about a fifth recorded once. This clonotype appeared many times. V gave up 0 bases and J gave up 2 bases, with 5 bases separating them. The germline V gene has CDR1 SGHKS and CDR2 YYEKEE (reference sequence). This CDR3 has 13 amino acids.

The chain recombines TRBV5-5 with TRBJ1-1; unclear D gene. The receptor was isolated from a man younger than 45 with Graves' ophthalmopathy. Sample: blood. The DNA for the CDR3 is TGTGCCAGCAGCTTGGGGGATAACACTGAAGCTTTCTTT. Protein sequence: CASSLGDNTEAFF.